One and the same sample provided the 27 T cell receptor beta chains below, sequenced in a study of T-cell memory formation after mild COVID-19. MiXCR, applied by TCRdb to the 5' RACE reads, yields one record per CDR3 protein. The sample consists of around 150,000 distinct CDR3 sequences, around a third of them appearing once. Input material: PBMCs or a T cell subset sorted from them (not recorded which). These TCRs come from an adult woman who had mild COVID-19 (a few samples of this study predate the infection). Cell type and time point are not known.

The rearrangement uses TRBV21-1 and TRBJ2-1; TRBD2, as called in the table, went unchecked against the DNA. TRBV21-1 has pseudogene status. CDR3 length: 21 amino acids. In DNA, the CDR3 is TGTGCCAGCAGCAAAAGGAGGCGGGAGAGGGCCCCGGGGAGCTCCTACAATGAGCAGTTCTTC. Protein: CASSKRRRERAPGSSYNEQFF.

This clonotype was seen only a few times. The CDR3 spells CSALLGYTGELFF. The CDR3 DNA reads TGCAGCGCTCTACTCGGGTACACCGGGGAGCTGTTTTTT. The chain uses TRBV29-1 and TRBJ2-2; D ambiguous. V lost 7 bases, J lost 3 bases, and 12 bases lay in between. CDR1 is SQVTM, CDR2 ANQGSEA, per germline. The CDR3 spans 13 residues.

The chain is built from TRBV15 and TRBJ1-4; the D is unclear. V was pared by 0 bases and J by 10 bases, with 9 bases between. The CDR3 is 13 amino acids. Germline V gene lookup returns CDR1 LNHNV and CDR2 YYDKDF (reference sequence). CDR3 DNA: TGTGCCACCAGCAGAGAGGAGTCCGGAAAACTGTTTTTT. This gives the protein CATSREESGKLFF.

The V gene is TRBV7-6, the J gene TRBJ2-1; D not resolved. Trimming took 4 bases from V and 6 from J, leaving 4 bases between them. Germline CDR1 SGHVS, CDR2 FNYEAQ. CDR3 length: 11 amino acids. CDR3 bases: TGTGCCAGCAGCTCTTCCAATGAGCAGTTCTTC. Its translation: CASSSSNEQFF.

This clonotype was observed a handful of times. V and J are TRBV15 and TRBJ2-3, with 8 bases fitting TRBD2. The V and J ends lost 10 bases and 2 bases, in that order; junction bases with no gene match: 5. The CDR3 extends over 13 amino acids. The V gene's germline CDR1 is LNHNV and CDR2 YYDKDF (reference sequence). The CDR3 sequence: CAILAGSTDTQYF. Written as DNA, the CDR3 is TGTGCCATTCTAGCGGGTTCCACAGATACGCAGTATTTT.

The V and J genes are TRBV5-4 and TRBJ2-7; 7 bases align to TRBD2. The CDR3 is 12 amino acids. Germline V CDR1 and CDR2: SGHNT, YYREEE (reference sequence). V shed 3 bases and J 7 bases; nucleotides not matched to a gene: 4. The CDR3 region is CASSSLGGEQYF. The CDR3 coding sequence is TGTGCCAGCAGCTCCCTGGGGGGGGAGCAGTACTTC. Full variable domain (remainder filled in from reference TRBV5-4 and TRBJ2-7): ETGVTQSPTHLIKTRGQQVTLRCSSQSGHNTVSWYQQALGQGPQFIFQYYREEENGRGNFPPRFSGLQFPNYSSELNVNALELDDSALYLCASSSLGGEQYFGPGTRLTVT.

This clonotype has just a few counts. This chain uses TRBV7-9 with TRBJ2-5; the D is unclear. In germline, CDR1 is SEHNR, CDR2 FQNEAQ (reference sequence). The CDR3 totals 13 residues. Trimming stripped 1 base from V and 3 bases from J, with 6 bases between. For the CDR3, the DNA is TGTGCCAGCAGCTTAGTTCAGAAAGAGACCCAGTACTTC. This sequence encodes CASSLVQKETQYF.

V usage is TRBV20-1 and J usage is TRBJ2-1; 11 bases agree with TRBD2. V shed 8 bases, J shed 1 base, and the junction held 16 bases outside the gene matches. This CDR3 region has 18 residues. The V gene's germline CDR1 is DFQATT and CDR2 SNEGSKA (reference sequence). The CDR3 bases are TGCAGTTCCCATGGGGAACTAGCGGGAGTAGTATCCTACAATGAGCAGTTCTTC. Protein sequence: CSSHGELAGVVSYNEQFF.

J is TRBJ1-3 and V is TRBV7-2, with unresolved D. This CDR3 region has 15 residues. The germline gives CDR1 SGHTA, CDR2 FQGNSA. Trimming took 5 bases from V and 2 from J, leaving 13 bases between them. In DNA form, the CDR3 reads TGTGCCAGCAGCATAAATTCGGGGACTGGAAACACCATATATTTT. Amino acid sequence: CASSINSGTGNTIYF.

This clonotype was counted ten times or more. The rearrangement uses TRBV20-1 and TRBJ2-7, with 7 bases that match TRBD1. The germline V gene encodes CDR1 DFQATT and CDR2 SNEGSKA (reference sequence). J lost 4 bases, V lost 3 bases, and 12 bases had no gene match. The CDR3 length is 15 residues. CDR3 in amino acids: CSARDHRGPGYEQYF. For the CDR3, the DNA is TGCAGTGCTAGGGACCACAGGGGTCCGGGGTACGAGCAGTACTTC.

CDR3 nucleotides: TGTGCCAGCAGCTTTTACGCTACGACTGCGCGGCGCACAGATACGCAGTATTTT. This codes for CASSFYATTARRTDTQYF. The chain employs TRBV7-9 and TRBJ2-3; D gene unclear. The CDR3 has 18 residues. Trimming shortened V by 3 bases and J by 1 base, and 20 bases separated the two germline ends. Germline CDR1 SEHNR, CDR2 FQNEAQ (reference sequence).

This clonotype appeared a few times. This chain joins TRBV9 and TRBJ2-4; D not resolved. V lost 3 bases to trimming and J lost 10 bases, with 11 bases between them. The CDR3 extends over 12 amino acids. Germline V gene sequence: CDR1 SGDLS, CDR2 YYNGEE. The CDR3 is CASSGLQKIQYF. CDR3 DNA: TGTGCCAGCAGCGGGTTACAGAAAATTCAGTACTTC.

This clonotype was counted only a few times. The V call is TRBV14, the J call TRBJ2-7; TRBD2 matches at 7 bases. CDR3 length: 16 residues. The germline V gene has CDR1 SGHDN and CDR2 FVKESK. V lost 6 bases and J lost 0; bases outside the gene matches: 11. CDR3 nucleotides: TGTGCCAGCAGTCGCAGGCGGGGGAGCGGCTCCTACGAGCAGTACTTC. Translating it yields CASSRRRGSGSYEQYF.

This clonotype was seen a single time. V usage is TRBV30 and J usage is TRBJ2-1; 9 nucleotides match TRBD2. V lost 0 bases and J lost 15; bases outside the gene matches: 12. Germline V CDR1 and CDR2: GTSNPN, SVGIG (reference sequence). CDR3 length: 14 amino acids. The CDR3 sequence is CAWSVLGLANGRFF. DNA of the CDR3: TGTGCCTGGAGTGTTTTGGGACTAGCTAATGGGCGGTTCTTC.

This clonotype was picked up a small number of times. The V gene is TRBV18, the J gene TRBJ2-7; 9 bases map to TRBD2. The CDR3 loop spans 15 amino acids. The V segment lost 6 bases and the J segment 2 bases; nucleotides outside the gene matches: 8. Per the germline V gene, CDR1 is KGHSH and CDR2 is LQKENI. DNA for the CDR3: TGTGCCAGCTCGCTAAGGAGCGGGGGGACCTACGAGCAGTACTTC. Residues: CASSLRSGGTYEQYF.

The CDR3 DNA is TGCAGTGCCCCCGGACTAGTATCCGGGGAGCTGTTTTTT. Translated: CSAPGLVSGELFF. The chain uses TRBV20-1 and TRBJ2-2, with 7 bases lining up with TRBD2. There are 13 residues in the CDR3. V was pared by 6 bases and J by 6 bases, with 7 bases of the junction left unmatched. Germline V gene lookup returns CDR1 DFQATT and CDR2 SNEGSKA (reference sequence).

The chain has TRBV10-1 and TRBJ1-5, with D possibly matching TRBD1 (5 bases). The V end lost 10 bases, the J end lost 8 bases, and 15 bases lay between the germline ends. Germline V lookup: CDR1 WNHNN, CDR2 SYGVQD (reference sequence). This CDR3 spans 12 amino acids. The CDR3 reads CANKDRSEPQHF. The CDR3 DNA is TGCGCCAACAAAGACAGATCGGAGCCCCAGCATTTT.

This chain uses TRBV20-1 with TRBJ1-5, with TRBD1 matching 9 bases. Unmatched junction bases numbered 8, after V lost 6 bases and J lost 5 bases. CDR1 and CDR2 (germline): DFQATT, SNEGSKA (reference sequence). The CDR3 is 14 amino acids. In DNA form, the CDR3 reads TGCAGTGCGGACTCGGGACAGGGACATCAGCCCCAGCATTTT. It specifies CSADSGQGHQPQHF.

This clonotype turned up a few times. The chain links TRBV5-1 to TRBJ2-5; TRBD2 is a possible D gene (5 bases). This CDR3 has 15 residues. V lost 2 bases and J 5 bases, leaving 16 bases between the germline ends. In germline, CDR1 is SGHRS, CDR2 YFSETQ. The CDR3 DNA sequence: TGCGCCAGCAGCTTTGAGCGGATCCATGGGGAGACCCAGTACTTC. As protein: CASSFERIHGETQYF.

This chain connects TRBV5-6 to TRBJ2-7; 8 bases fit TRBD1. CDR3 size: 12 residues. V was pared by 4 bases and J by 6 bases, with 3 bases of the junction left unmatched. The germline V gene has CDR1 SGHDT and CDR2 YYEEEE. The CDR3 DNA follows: TGTGCCAGCAGCGAACAGGGGGGCGAGCAGTACTTC. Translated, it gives CASSEQGGEQYF.

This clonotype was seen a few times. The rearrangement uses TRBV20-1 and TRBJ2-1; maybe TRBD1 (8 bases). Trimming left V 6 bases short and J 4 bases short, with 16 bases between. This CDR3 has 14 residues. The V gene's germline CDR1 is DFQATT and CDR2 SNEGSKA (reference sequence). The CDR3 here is CSAEERDRYNEQFF. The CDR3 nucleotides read TGCAGTGCAGAGGAGCGGGACAGGTACAATGAGCAGTTCTTC.

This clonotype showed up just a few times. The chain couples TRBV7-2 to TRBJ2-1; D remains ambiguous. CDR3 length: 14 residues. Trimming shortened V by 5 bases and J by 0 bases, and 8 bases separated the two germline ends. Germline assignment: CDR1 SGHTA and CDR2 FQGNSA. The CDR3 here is CASSVVSSYNEQFF. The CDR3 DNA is TGTGCCAGCAGCGTCGTTAGCTCCTACAATGAGCAGTTCTTC.

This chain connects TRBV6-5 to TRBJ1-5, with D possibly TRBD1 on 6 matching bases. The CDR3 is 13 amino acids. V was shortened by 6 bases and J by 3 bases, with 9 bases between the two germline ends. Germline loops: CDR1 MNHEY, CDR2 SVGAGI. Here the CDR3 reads CASRTGFNQPQHF. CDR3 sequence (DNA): TGTGCCAGCAGGACAGGTTTCAATCAGCCCCAGCATTTT.

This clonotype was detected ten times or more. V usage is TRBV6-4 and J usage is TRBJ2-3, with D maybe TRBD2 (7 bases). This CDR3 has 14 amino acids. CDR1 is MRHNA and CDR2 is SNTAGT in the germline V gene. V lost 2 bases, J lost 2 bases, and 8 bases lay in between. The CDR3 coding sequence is TGTGCCAGCAGTGACGGGGGGGCCACAGATACGCAGTATTTT. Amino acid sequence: CASSDGGATDTQYF.

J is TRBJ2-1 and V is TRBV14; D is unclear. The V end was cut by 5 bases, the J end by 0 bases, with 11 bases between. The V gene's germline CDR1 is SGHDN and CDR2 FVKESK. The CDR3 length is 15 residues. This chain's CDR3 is CASSRTSSSYNEQFF. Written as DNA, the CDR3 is TGTGCCAGCAGCAGGACCTCCAGCTCCTACAATGAGCAGTTCTTC.

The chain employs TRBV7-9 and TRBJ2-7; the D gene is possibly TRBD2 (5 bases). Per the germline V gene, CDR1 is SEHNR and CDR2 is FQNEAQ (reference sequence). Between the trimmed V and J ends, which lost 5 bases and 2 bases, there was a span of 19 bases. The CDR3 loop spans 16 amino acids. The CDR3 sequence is CASSPSGVFITYEQYF. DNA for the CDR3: TGTGCCAGCAGCCCAAGCGGAGTTTTTATTACCTACGAGCAGTACTTC.

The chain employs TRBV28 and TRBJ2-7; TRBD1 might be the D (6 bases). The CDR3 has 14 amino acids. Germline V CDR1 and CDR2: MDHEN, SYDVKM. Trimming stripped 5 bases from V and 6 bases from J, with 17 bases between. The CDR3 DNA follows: TGTGCCAGCAGTCAGGAGATACAGGGAGTCGAGCAGTACTTC. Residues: CASSQEIQGVEQYF.